This record looks at one T cell receptor (beta chain) sequence and its context. Antigen specificity is unknown. Its ends do not fully match the called genes, so a read error is possible. TCRdb analysed the 5' RACE reads with MiXCR anew, one entry per CDR3 protein. This table holds approximately 61,000 distinct CDR3 sequences, approximately 7.7% found once. This specimen comes from a study of T cells after yellow fever vaccination. This CDR3 comprises 13 residues. Germline-derived CDR1 and CDR2 are SGHTA and FQGNSA. General study findings and limits: Few clonotypes appeared in both CD4 and CD8 compartments. Peak timing came faster in the weaker secondary response, day 5 versus 15.

V usage is TRBV7-2 and J usage is TRBJ2-4, with unresolved D. This specimen consisted of CD8+ T cells sorted from PBMCs, obtained on the day of the first yellow fever vaccination. The clonotype comes from a young man who received the YFV17D yellow fever vaccine. CDR3 region: CAISPAAVNIQYF. The CDR3 coding sequence is TGTGCCATCAGCCCTGCAGCAGTAAACATTCAGTACTTC.